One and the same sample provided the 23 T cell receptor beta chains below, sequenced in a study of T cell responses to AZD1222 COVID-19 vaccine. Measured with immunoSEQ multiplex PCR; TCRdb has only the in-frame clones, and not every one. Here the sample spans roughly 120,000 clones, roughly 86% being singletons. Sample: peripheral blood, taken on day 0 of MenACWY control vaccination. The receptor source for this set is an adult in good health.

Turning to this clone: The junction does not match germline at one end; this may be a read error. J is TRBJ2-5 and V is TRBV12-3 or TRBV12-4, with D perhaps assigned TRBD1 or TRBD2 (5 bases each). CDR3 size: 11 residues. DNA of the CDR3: TGTGCCAGCCAGTTAGGGGAGACCCGGTACTTC. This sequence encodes CASQLGETRYF.

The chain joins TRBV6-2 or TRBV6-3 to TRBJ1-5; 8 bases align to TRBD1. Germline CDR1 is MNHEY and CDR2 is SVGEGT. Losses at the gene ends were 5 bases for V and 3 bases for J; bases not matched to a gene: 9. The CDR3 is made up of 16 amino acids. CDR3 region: CASSDIRQGPNQPQHF. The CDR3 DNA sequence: TGTGCCAGCAGTGATATCCGACAGGGGCCCAATCAGCCCCAGCATTTT.

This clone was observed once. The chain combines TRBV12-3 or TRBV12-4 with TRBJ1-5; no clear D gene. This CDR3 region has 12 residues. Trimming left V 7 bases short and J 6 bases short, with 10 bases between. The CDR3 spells CASKEGRQPQHF. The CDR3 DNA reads TGTGCCAGCAAGGAAGGGCGTCAGCCCCAGCATTTT.

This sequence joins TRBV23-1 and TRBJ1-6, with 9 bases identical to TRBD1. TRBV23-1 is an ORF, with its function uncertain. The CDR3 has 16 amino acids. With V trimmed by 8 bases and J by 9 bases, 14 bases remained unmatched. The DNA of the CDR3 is TGCGCCAGCGGGAAAACGACAGGGGGGTCGGCTTCACCCCTCCACTTT. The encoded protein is CASGKTTGGSASPLHF.

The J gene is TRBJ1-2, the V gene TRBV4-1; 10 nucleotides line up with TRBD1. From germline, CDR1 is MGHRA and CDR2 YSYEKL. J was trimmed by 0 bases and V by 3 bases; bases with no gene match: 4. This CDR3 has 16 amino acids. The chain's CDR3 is CASSQFDRGPNYGYTF. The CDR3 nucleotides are TGCGCCAGCAGCCAGTTTGACAGGGGGCCTAACTATGGCTACACCTTC.

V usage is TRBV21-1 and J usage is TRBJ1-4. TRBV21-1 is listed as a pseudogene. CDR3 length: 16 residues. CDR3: CASSKVRRGKDEKLFF. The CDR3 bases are TGTGCCAGCAGCAAAGTTCGGCGAGGGAAGGACGAAAAACTGTTTTTT.

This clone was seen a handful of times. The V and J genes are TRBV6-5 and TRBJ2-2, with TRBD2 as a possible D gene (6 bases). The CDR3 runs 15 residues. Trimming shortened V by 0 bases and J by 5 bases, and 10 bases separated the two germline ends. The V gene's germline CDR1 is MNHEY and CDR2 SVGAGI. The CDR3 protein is CASSYSGAGTGELFF. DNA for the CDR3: TGTGCCAGCAGTTACTCCGGGGCGGGGACCGGGGAGCTGTTTTTT.

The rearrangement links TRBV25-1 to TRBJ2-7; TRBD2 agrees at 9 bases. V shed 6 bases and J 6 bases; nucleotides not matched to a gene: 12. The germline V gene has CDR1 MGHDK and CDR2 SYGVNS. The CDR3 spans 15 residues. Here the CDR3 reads CASSPTVAGAVEQYF. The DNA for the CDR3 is TGTGCCAGCAGCCCGACGGTAGCGGGAGCTGTCGAGCAGTACTTC.

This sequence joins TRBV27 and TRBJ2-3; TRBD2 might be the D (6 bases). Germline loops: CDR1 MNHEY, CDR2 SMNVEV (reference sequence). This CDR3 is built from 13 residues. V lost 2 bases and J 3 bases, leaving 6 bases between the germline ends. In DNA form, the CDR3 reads TGTGCCAGCAGTTTAGGGGGGACAGATACGCAGTATTTT. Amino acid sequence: CASSLGGTDTQYF.

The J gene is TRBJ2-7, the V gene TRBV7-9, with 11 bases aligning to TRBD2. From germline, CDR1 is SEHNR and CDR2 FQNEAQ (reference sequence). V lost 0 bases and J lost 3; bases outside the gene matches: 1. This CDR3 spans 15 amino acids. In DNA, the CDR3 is TGTGCCAGCAGCTTAGCGGGACTAGCGGACTACGAGCAGTACTTC. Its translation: CASSLAGLADYEQYF.

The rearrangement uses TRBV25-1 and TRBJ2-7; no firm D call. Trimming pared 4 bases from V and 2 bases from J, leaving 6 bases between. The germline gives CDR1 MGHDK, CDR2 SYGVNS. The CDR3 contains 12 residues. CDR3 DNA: TGTGCCAGCAGTGGGTCCCCCTACGAGCAGTACTTC. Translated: CASSGSPYEQYF.

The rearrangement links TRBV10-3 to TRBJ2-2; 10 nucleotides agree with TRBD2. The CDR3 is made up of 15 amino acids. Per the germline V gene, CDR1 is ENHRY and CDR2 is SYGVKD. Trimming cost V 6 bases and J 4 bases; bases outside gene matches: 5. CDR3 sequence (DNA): TGTGCCATCAGCCCCTTAGCGGGGGGCACCGGGGAGCTGTTTTTT. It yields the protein CAISPLAGGTGELFF.

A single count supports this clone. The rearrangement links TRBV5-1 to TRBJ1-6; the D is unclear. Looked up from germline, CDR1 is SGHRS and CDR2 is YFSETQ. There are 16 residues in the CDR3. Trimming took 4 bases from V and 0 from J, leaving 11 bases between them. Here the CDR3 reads CASSPRASSYNSPLHF. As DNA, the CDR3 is TGCGCCAGCAGCCCCCGGGCTAGCTCCTATAATTCACCCCTCCACTTT. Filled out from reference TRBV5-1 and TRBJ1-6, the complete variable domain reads KAGVTQTPRYLIKTRGQQVTLSCSPISGHRSVSWYQQTPGQGLQFLFEYFSETQRNKGNFPGRFSGRQFSNSRSEMNVSTLELGDSALYLCASSPRASSYNSPLHFGNGTRLTVT.

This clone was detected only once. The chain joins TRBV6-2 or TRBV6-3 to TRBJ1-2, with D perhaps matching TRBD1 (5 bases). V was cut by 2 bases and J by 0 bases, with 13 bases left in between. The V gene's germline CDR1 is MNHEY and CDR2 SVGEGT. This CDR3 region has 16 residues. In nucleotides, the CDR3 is TGTGCCAGCAGTTACGGGACTCCTAGAGCTAACTATGGCTACACCTTC. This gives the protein CASSYGTPRANYGYTF.

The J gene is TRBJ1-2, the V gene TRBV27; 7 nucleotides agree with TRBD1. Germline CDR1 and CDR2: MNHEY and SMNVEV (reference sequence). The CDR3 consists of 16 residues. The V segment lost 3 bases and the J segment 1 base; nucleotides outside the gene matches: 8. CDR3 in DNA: TGTGCCAGCAGTTTGACCGGGACAGCCCTTAACTATGGCTACACCTTC. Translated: CASSLTGTALNYGYTF.

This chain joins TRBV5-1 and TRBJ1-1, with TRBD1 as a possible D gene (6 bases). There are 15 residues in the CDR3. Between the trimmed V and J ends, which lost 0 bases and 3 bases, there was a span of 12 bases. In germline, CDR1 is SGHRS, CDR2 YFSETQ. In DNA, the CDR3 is TGCGCCAGCAGCTTGGGGGCAGGGGCCGACACTGAAGCTTTCTTT. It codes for CASSLGAGADTEAFF.

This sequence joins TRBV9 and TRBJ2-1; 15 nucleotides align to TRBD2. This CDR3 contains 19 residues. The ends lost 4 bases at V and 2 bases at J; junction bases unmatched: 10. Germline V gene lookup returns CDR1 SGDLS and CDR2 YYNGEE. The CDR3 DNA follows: TGTGCCAGCAGCACCTCCGGACTAGCGGGGGGGTATACCTACAATGAGCAGTTCTTC. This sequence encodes CASSTSGLAGGYTYNEQFF.

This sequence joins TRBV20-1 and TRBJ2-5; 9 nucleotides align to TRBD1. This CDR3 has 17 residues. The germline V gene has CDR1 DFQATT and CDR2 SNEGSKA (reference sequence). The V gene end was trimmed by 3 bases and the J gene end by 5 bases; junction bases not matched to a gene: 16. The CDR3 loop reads CSASPGDNRGPRETQYF. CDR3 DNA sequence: TGCAGTGCTAGTCCCGGAGATAACAGGGGGCCGCGGGAGACCCAGTACTTC.

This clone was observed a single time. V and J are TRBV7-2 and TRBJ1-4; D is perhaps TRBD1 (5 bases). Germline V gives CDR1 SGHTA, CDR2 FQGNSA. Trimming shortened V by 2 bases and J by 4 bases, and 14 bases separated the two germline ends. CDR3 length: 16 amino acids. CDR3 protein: CASSLFQRGLNEKLFF. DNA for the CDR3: TGTGCCAGCAGCTTATTTCAGAGGGGTCTTAATGAAAAACTGTTTTTT. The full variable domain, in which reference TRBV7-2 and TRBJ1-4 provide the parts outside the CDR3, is GAGVSQSPSNKVTEKGKDVELRCDPISGHTALYWYRQSLGQGLEFLIYFQGNSAPDKSGLPSDRFSAERTGGSVSTLTIQRTQQEDSAVYLCASSLFQRGLNEKLFFGSGTQLSVL.

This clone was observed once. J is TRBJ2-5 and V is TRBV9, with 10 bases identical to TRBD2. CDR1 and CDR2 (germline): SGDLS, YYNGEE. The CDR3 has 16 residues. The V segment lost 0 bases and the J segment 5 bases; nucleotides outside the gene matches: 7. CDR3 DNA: TGTGCCAGCAGCGTAGAAGCGGGGGGGCGCGGGGAGACCCAGTACTTC. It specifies CASSVEAGGRGETQYF.

The CDR3 loop is CASGSYGYTF. The CDR3 DNA reads TGTGCCAGCGGGTCCTATGGCTACACCTTC. The chain combines TRBV28 with TRBJ1-2; D unresolved. The germline V gene has CDR1 MDHEN and CDR2 SYDVKM. The CDR3 has 10 amino acids. Trimming removed 8 bases at V and 4 bases at J, with 5 bases between.

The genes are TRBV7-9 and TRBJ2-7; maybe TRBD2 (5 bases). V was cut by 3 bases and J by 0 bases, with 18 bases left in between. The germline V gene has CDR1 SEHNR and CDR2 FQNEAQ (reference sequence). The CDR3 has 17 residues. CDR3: CASSFIPGNPSSYEQYF. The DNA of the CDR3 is TGTGCCAGCAGCTTTATCCCGGGAAACCCAAGCTCCTACGAGCAGTACTTC.

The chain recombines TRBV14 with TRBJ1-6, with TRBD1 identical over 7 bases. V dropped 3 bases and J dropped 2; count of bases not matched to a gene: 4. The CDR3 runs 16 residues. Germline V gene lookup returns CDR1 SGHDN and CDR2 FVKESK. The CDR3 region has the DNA TGTGCCAGCAGCCACCCCGGGACAGCCTATAATTCACCCCTCCACTTT. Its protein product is CASSHPGTAYNSPLHF.